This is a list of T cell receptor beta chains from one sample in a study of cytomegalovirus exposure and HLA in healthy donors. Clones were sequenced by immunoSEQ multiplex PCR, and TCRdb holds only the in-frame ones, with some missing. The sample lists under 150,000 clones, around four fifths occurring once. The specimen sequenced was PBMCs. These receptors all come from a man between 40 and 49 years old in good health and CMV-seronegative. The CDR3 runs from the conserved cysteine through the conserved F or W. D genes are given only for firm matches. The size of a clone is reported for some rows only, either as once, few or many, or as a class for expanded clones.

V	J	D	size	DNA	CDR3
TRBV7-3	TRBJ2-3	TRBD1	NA	TGTGCCAGCAGCCCCACAGGGGGCCAGGAGGATACGCAGTATTTT	CASSPTGGQEDTQYF
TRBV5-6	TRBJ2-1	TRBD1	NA	TGTGCCAGCCTTTTTGGACAGGGCATATACAATGAGCAGTTCTTC	CASLFGQGIYNEQFF
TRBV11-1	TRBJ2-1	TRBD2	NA	TGTGCCAGCAGCTTATTAGCGGGAGTCCGCAATGAGCAGTTCTTC	CASSLLAGVRNEQFF
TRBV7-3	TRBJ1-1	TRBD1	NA	TGTGCCAGCAGCCACGGGACAGGGGATTGGAACACTGAAGCTTTCTTT	CASSHGTGDWNTEAFF
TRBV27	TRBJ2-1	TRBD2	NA	TGTGCCAGCAGTTCGGGGGGGGCCTACAATGAGCAGTTCTTC	CASSSGGAYNEQFF
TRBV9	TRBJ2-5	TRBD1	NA	TGTGCCAGCAGCGTAGAGGGGGCCGGCGGGACCCAGTACTTC	CASSVEGAGGTQYF
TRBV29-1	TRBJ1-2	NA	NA	TGCAGCGTTGAAGAAACCCCCCGGGCAGGGAACTATGGCTACACCTTC	CSVEETPRAGNYGYTF
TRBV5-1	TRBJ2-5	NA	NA	TGCGCCAGCAGCTTGGGGCAGGTTTGGGCGCAAGAGACCCAGTACTTC	CASSLGQVWAQETQYF
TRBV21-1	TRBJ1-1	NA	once	TGTGCCAGCAGCCCCGACTCCGACACTGAAGCTTTCTTT	CASSPDSDTEAFF
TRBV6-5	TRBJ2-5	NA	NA	TGTGCCAGCAGGCGCCTGAGAGGTTCGGGGGAGACCCAGTACTTC	CASRRLRGSGETQYF
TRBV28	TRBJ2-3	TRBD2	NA	TGTGCCAGCAGTTTAATAGGCGGGGGTAAAGATACGCAGTATTTT	CASSLIGGGKDTQYF
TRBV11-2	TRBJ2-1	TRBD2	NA	TGTGCCAGCAGCTCCGCTTGGGGAGGGGAATACTCCTACAATGAGCAGTTCTTC	CASSSAWGGEYSYNEQFF
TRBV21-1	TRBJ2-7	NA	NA	TGTGCCAGCAGATGTAGGACTCTTCCTTCCTACGAGCAGTACTTC	CASRCRTLPSYEQYF
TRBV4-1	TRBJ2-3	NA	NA	TGCGCCAGCAGCCAAGTTGCCCCGACTCGGAGCACAGATACGCAGTATTTT	CASSQVAPTRSTDTQYF
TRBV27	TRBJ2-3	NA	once	TGTGCCAGCAGTTCCCCCGGTCGCGGGATGTCAGATACGCAGTATTTT	CASSSPGRGMSDTQYF
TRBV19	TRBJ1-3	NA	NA	TGTGCCAGTAGTATACTAGCCGCCTCTGGAAACACCATATATTTT	CASSILAASGNTIYF
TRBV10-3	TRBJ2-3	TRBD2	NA	TGTGCCATCACCAGACTAGCGGGACAGGGCCCAGATACGCAGTATTTT	CAITRLAGQGPDTQYF
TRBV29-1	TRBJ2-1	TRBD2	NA	TGCAGCGTTGAAGACCGACTAGCGGGAGGGCCCGATGAGCAGTTCTTC	CSVEDRLAGGPDEQFF
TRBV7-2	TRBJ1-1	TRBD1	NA	TGTGCCAGCAGCTTAGTTTTAGGGACAGGGGAAGCTTTCTTT	CASSLVLGTGEAFF
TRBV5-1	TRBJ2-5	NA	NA	TGCGCCAGCAGCTTGCCAGAAGAGACCCAGTACTTC	CASSLPEETQYF
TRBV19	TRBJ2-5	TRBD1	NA	TGTGCCAGTAGTAAGACAGGGGGGGAGACCCAGTACTTC	CASSKTGGETQYF
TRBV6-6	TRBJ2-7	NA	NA	TGTGCCAGCAGTTCAGCGGAGGGGTGGGAGCAGTACTTC	CASSSAEGWEQYF